This T cell receptor (beta chain) was recorded in a study of cytomegalovirus exposure and HLA in healthy donors. Whole-study context: Earlier findings included some 100 million unique TCR beta sequences obtained from about 170 million T cells. Within an early data release were about 85 million unique TCRs drawn from HLA-typed donors. Findings of the study overall: The authors later found most CMV-associated TCR beta chains appeared HLA-restricted. Based on reports, TCR beta sequences accurately predicted HLA-A and HLA-B alleles for most subjects.

The PCR contained 60 Vbeta and 13 Jbeta primers. This table comes from immunoSEQ multiplex PCR, and its TCRdb copy is limited to in-frame clones, with some not included. The sample includes fewer than 90,000 clones, approximately 77% seen only once; the top ten take approximately 3.7%. Trimming took off 6 bases at V and 9 bases at J, with 24 bases between the two ends. This CDR3 is built from 16 residues. Germline V CDR1 and CDR2: MDHEN, SYDVKM. There are a few counts of this clone. Its antigen is unidentified. Material: PBMCs. The source is a man under 40 in good health and CMV-seronegative. The V and J genes are TRBV28 and TRBJ2-1; weak D call: TRBD1 (5 bases). CDR3 nucleotides: TGTGCCAGCAGCCCCTCCTGGGGCTTAGGTTCTGGTGAGCAGTTCTTC. Translated: CASSPSWGLGSGEQFF.